These 12 T cell receptor beta chains were sequenced from one sample in a study of radiotherapy plus CTLA-4 blockade in lung cancer. This table comes from immunoSEQ multiplex PCR, and its TCRdb copy is limited to in-frame clones, with some not included. The sample contains roughly 54,000 clones, just under 85% of which appear only once. The sample in question was peripheral blood, obtained from a patient treated with radiotherapy plus ipilimumab. The source of these receptors is a human donor with non-small cell lung cancer whose response to radiotherapy plus ipilimumab could not be evaluated.

In this sample, this clone turned up once. The J gene is TRBJ2-7, the V gene TRBV11-2, with TRBD2 identical over 8 bases. The CDR3 has 18 residues. The germline CDR1 and CDR2 sequences are SGHAT and FQNNGV. J was trimmed by 0 bases and V by 5 bases; bases with no gene match: 15. The CDR3 is CASSPINRGLAGSYEQYF. The CDR3 nucleotides read TGTGCCAGCAGCCCCATAAACCGAGGACTAGCAGGCTCCTACGAGCAGTACTTC.

J is TRBJ2-5 and V is TRBV4-2; TRBD1 matches at 8 bases. The V and J ends lost 4 bases and 5 bases, in that order; junction bases with no gene match: 6. From germline, CDR1 is LGHNA and CDR2 YNFKEQ. The CDR3 sequence is 14 residues long. The CDR3 loop reads CASSRTGIGETQYF. In nucleotides, the CDR3 is TGTGCCAGCAGCCGGACAGGGATTGGCGAGACCCAGTACTTC.

The V call is TRBV7-3, the J call TRBJ2-1, with D possibly matching TRBD2 (5 bases). Germline loops: CDR1 SGHTA, CDR2 FQGTGA. V shed 1 base and J shed 8 bases, with 9 bases lying between them. CDR3 length: 13 residues. DNA of the CDR3: TGTGCCAGCAGCTTAATGTTGGAGGATGAGCAGTTCTTC. This translates into CASSLMLEDEQFF.

The chain carries TRBV7-8 and TRBJ2-1; 8 bases map to TRBD2. Germline loops: CDR1 SGHVS, CDR2 FQNEAQ. Trimming removed 7 bases from V and 6 bases from J; junction bases left unmatched: 8. The CDR3 runs to 14 residues. The CDR3 nucleotides read TGTGCCAGCACCTACGGACTAGCAGGCAATGAGCAGTTCTTC. Encoded protein: CASTYGLAGNEQFF.

This clone was observed once. V usage is TRBV10-1 and J usage is TRBJ1-1; 9 positions agree with TRBD1. The CDR3 is 19 amino acids. Germline CDR1 and CDR2: WNHNN and SYGVQD (reference sequence). V gave up 8 bases and J gave up 1 base; unmatched junction bases: 20. The chain's CDR3 is CASFRMGKNRGRRNTEAFF. The CDR3 DNA reads as TGCGCCAGCTTTAGAATGGGGAAAAACAGGGGGCGAAGGAACACTGAAGCTTTCTTT.

The chain joins TRBV27 to TRBJ2-7, with 8 bases lining up with TRBD2. This CDR3 is 16 amino acids long. With V trimmed by 2 bases and J by 0 bases, 6 bases remained unmatched. Germline values: CDR1 MNHEY, CDR2 SMNVEV (reference sequence). The CDR3 is CASSLQAGDSSYEQYF. CDR3 in DNA: TGTGCCAGCAGTTTACAAGCGGGAGATTCCTCCTACGAGCAGTACTTC.

This clone was observed a few times. V is TRBV4-1 and J is TRBJ1-5; the D is unclear. CDR3 length: 17 amino acids. Germline V gives CDR1 MGHRA, CDR2 YSYEKL. V was pared by 1 base and J by 0 bases, with 13 bases between. CDR3 protein: CASSQGGEIYSNQPQHF. The CDR3 nucleotides are TGCGCCAGCAGCCAAGGTGGGGAGATCTATAGCAATCAGCCCCAGCATTTT.

J is TRBJ2-2 and V is TRBV6-1, with a tentative D call TRBD1 (6 bases). From germline, CDR1 is MNHNS and CDR2 SASEGT. The CDR3 loop spans 14 amino acids. The ends were cut back, 8 bases at V and 5 bases at J, with 15 bases in the middle. The CDR3 loop is CASAGTGTTGELFF. DNA of the CDR3: TGTGCCAGCGCTGGCACAGGGACGACCGGGGAGCTGTTTTTT.

The chain has TRBV7-3 and TRBJ2-7, with TRBD1 as a possible D gene (5 bases). The CDR3 sequence is 15 residues long. Germline-derived CDR1 and CDR2 are SGHTA and FQGTGA. V was pared by 5 bases and J by 6 bases, with 20 bases between. CDR3 sequence reads: CASSTGGALPSEQYF. CDR3 nucleotides: TGTGCCAGCAGCACGGGTGGGGCTCTCCCTTCCGAGCAGTACTTC.

The V gene is TRBV12-5, the J gene TRBJ2-1; TRBD2 aligns across 12 bases. Per the germline V gene, CDR1 is LGHNT and CDR2 is FRNRAP. V gave up 6 bases and J gave up 4 bases; unmatched junction bases: 4. The CDR3 loop spans 15 amino acids. This chain's CDR3 is CASGTGTSGYNEQFF. The CDR3 bases are TGTGCTAGTGGCACCGGGACTAGCGGGTACAATGAGCAGTTCTTC.

This clone is a singleton in its sample. The chain uses TRBV7-2 and TRBJ2-1; TRBD2 matches at 11 bases. CDR1 is SGHTA, CDR2 FQGNSA, per germline. V was clipped by 6 bases and J by 3 bases; unmatched bases: 7. The length of the CDR3 is 16 residues. The CDR3 bases are TGTGCCAGCAGACCTGTCGGGACTAGCGGCTACAATGAGCAGTTCTTC. Amino acids: CASRPVGTSGYNEQFF.

V gene TRBV30 combines with J gene TRBJ2-1; 10 nucleotides line up with TRBD2. The trim removed 3 bases at V and 3 bases at J, leaving 11 bases unmatched. Germline V lookup: CDR1 GTSNPN, CDR2 SVGIG (reference sequence). CDR3 length: 17 amino acids. The CDR3 here is CAWSQKRGGMSYNEQFF. The CDR3 DNA is TGTGCCTGGAGCCAAAAGCGGGGGGGTATGAGCTACAATGAGCAGTTCTTC.